This T cell receptor (beta chain) was recorded in a study of T cell responses to AZD1222 COVID-19 vaccine (dated by TCRdb to the early 2020s). For the study in its entirety: AZD1222 recipients whose second dose came at about 4 weeks and those whose second dose came at about 12 weeks were combined into one group, since spike-specific TCR depth and breadth did not differ between the two schedules. A total of more than 230 trial participants underwent TCR sequencing, of whom about 200 had received two doses of AZD1222 and around 25 had received two doses of the MenACWY control vaccine. Trial participants were enrolled by age into 18-55, 56-69 and 70-plus year subgroups, with approximately 150, 28 and 58 TCR-sequenced participants respectively.

To note about this clone: There is no known antigen for this receptor. Base qualities are not at hand, and no much larger clone is one base apart.

According to the germline V gene, CDR1 reads SGHTA and CDR2 reads FQGNSA. The CDR3 holds 16 amino acids from the cysteine to the phenylalanine. The sequence is cut down to CDR3 DNA, 48 bases in frame from base 1. V ends up 5 bases short and J 3 bases short, with an unmatched junction base count of 8. The CDR3 regions of human TCRbeta chains were subjected to immunosequencing. Per the original workflow: Repertoire TCRs were checked for matches against a reference library of SARS-CoV-2-specific TCRs that had been generated using the MIRA antigen-specificity platform. Breadth was defined as the fraction of unique TCRs that were SARS-CoV-2-associated, and depth was defined as the fraction of total T cells that were SARS-CoV-2-associated. Using the MIRA data, each spike-specific TCR was mapped to the spike region that the TCR reacts to and placed in a CD4 or CD8 class. Log10-transformed breadth and depth values were compared by one-way ANOVA with Sidak's multiple comparisons tests. TCRdb mirrors the immuneACCESS table, restricted to in-frame sequences. Some clones are absent from its copies; in checked studies, under half trace to an unresolved V gene, and the reason for the others is unknown. V, J and clone size are those of that table, while D and trimming were read from the DNA. For this sample there are around 160,000 clones; around 88% appear just once. Of the sample, approximately 15% is held by the ten largest clones.

Per the publication, the time point label means: baseline before first vaccination. Vaccinee samples were obtained from the UK trials COV001 and COV002, which included a single-blind randomized controlled phase 2/3 trial of AZD1222 (ChAdOx1 nCoV-19) in healthy adults. Trial participant PBMC samples were collected at day 0 and day 28 after the second dose for TCRbeta chain sequencing. Study-wide findings and limitations: Participants were mostly white British, with more females than males. The authors suggested clonal diversity may have been underestimated. CD4 TCRs associated with the vaccine covered the entire spike protein, and the dominant responses were in regions 160-218 and 743-854. A significant rise in spike-specific TCR breadth and depth was observed after two AZD1222 doses relative to day 0 and relative to MenACWY recipients. Because no day 14 peak-response samples were available, the repertoires could be characterized only after the peak T cell response. Reportedly, almost half of the unique spike-specific TCRs recognized epitopes lying outside the regions that are mutated in the B.1.351 and B.1.1.7 variants. In the small 56-69-year group, the increase in depth fell short of significance, most likely because of low power. Conclusions about previously exposed vaccinees are limited because only six or seven AZD1222 recipients were SARS-CoV-2 seropositive at baseline.

This TCR was recovered from an adult in good health. In this chain, TRBV7-2 is recombined with TRBJ2-2, and 8 junction bases match TRBD1. The starting material was peripheral blood, obtained on day 0 of AZD1222 vaccination. The CDR3 is CASSIDRGWDTGELFF. The DNA sequence is given as TGTGCCAGCAGCATCGACAGGGGTTGGGACACCGGGGAGCTGTTTTTT.